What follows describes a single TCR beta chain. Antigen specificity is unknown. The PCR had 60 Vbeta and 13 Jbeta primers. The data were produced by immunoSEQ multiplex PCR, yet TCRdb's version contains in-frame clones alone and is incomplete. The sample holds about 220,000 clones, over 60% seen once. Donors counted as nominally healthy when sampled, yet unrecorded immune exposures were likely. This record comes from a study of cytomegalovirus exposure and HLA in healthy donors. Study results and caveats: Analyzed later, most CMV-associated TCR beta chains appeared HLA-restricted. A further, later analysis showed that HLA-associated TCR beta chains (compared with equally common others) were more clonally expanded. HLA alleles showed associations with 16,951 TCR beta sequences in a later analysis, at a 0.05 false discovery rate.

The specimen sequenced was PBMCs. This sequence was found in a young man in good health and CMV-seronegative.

The DNA for the CDR3 is TGCGCCAGCAGCCCCGGACTGATTGCCTACAATGAGCAGTTCTTC. This encodes CASSPGLIAYNEQFF. The chain combines TRBV5-1 with TRBJ2-1; D is possibly TRBD2 (5 bases). The CDR3 is 15 residues long. The germline CDR1 and CDR2 sequences are SGHRS and YFSETQ. The V end was cut by 4 bases, the J end by 2 bases, with 13 bases between.